This TCR beta chain was captured by sequencing in a study of blood T cell repertoires in COVID-19. Overall study context: The origin of the acute and convalescent COVID-19 samples was the United States, Italy and Spain. PBMCs, B-cell-depleted T cells, or T cells were the source of the cDNA or gDNA that made up the material.

In germline, CDR1 is KGHSH, CDR2 LQKENI. The CDR3 contains 15 residues. Trimming removed 8 bases from V and 5 bases from J; junction bases left unmatched: 14. Original data processing: From reference gene primer amplification, estimates of nucleated cell counts were derived. Sequenced by immunoSEQ multiplex PCR; TCRdb stores in-frame clones only, minus some. The D gene and trimming were derived from the DNA, and the V and J assignments and clone size from that table. The data show some 260,000 clones, around nine tenths seen once. The chain couples TRBV18 to TRBJ1-1; the match to TRBD1 covers 7 bases. The material sequenced was peripheral blood. This TCR was sampled from a woman between 35 and 50 years old who had recovered from COVID-19. The CDR3: CASQKAGAGGTEAFF. As DNA, the CDR3 is TGTGCCAGCCAGAAGGCCGGGGCAGGGGGAACTGAAGCTTTCTTT.